Each of the 27 T cell receptor beta chains below was sequenced from the same sample in a study of blood T cell repertoires in COVID-19. Profiling relied on immunoSEQ multiplex PCR, and the TCRdb table lists in-frame clones only, not all of them. Of 250,000 or so clones listed, around nine tenths were seen once; the top ten hold 2.6%. The source material was PBMCs or T cells enriched from blood (not recorded which). The origin of the receptors is a woman aged 18-29 years who had recovered from COVID-19.

The rearrangement joins TRBV7-2 to TRBJ2-1; the match to TRBD2 covers 13 bases. Germline CDR1 is SGHTA and CDR2 is FQGNSA. Trimming cost V 4 bases and J 0 bases; bases outside gene matches: 6. The CDR3 length is 18 residues. DNA of the CDR3: TGTGCCAGCAGCTCCGGACTAGCGGGGGCGAGCTCCTACAATGAGCAGTTCTTC. Encoded protein: CASSSGLAGASSYNEQFF. Drawing the rest from reference TRBV7-2 and TRBJ2-1, the complete variable domain is GAGVSQSPSNKVTEKGKDVELRCDPISGHTALYWYRQSLGQGLEFLIYFQGNSAPDKSGLPSDRFSAERTGGSVSTLTIQRTQQEDSAVYLCASSSGLAGASSYNEQFFGPGTRLTVL.

The chain links TRBV5-1 to TRBJ2-5, with a tentative D call TRBD1 (7 bases). This CDR3 has 14 amino acids. Germline V gene lookup returns CDR1 SGHRS and CDR2 YFSETQ. V lost 4 bases and J 4 bases, leaving 14 bases between the germline ends. The CDR3 protein is CASSGRQGGETQYF. The CDR3 DNA reads as TGCGCCAGCAGCGGACGACAGGGAGGAGAGACCCAGTACTTC.

The sample holds one count of this clone. The chain is built from TRBV30 and TRBJ1-2, with 9 bases lining up with TRBD1. The CDR3 is 15 residues long. J was trimmed by 3 bases and V by 5 bases; bases with no gene match: 10. Germline V gene lookup returns CDR1 GTSNPN and CDR2 SVGIG (reference sequence). CDR3 protein: CAWGEGQGFDYGYTF. The CDR3, as DNA: TGTGCCTGGGGAGAGGGACAGGGTTTCGACTATGGCTACACCTTC.

The rearrangement links TRBV4-2 to TRBJ2-1, with 16 bases identical to TRBD2. This CDR3 spans 17 amino acids. CDR1 is LGHNA, CDR2 YNFKEQ, per germline. Unmatched junction bases numbered 6, after V lost 1 base and J lost 9 bases. CDR3 region: CASSQAGTSGRAFEQFF. In nucleotides, the CDR3 is TGTGCCAGCAGCCAAGCCGGGACTAGCGGGAGGGCCTTTGAGCAGTTCTTC.

V usage is TRBV4-1 and J usage is TRBJ2-7; tentatively, D is TRBD2 (5 bases). Trimming took 2 bases from V and 6 from J, leaving 14 bases between them. Germline CDR1 reads MGHRA; CDR2 reads YSYEKL. The CDR3 length is 14 residues. The CDR3 loop is CASSQLLLVSEQYF. CDR3 DNA sequence: TGCGCCAGCAGCCAACTCCTACTAGTCTCCGAGCAGTACTTC.

V gene TRBV24-1 combines with J gene TRBJ2-5; TRBD1 matches at 10 bases. J was trimmed by 10 bases and V by 8 bases; bases with no gene match: 9. Germline V gene lookup returns CDR1 KGHDR and CDR2 SFDVKD. The CDR3 consists of 13 residues. CDR3 DNA: TGTGCCACCAATGGACAGGGGGACAATCACCAGTACTTC. Translation gives CATNGQGDNHQYF.

This clone was seen more than once but under ten times. This sequence joins TRBV12-3 or TRBV12-4 and TRBJ1-5; D uncertain. V shed 8 bases and J shed 4 bases, with 9 bases lying between them. The CDR3 runs to 12 residues. Written as DNA, the CDR3 is TGTGCCAGCGCGGCCCCGAATCAGCCCCAGCATTTT. It specifies CASAAPNQPQHF.

The chain couples TRBV27 to TRBJ2-3; the match to TRBD2 covers 8 bases. The CDR3 sequence is 18 residues long. With V trimmed by 5 bases and J by 5 bases, 18 bases remained unmatched. Looked up from germline, CDR1 is MNHEY and CDR2 is SMNVEV (reference sequence). This CDR3 reads CASSPPPAGTRLEDTQYF. In DNA, the CDR3 is TGTGCCAGCAGTCCGCCACCGGCCGGGACTAGGTTGGAAGATACGCAGTATTTT.

The rearrangement uses TRBV6-2 or TRBV6-3 and TRBJ2-1, with D unclear. The V and J ends lost 0 bases and 12 bases respectively, with 15 bases between them. Per germline, CDR1 MNHEY and CDR2 SVGEGT. This CDR3 region has 14 residues. Here the CDR3 DNA reads TGTGCCAGCAGTTACTCCTTAAGTTCAGGCGTGCAGTTCTTC. This translates into CASSYSLSSGVQFF.

This chain connects TRBV19 to TRBJ2-1, with 9 positions matching TRBD1. The CDR3 sequence is 18 residues long. The germline gives CDR1 LNHDA, CDR2 SQIVND (reference sequence). Losses at the gene ends were 5 bases for V and 3 bases for J; bases not matched to a gene: 14. CDR3 sequence reads: CASSLGTGYGELYNEQFF. The CDR3 coding sequence is TGTGCCAGTAGTCTCGGGACAGGGTATGGGGAGCTCTACAATGAGCAGTTCTTC.

The rearrangement links TRBV28 to TRBJ1-1; D gene uncertain. This CDR3 is 15 amino acids long. With 5 bases removed from V and 3 bases from J, the gap between germline ends came to 16 bases. Germline loops: CDR1 MDHEN, CDR2 SYDVKM. The chain's CDR3 is CASSPDPLGDTEAFF. CDR3 DNA: TGTGCCAGCAGTCCCGACCCCTTGGGAGACACTGAAGCTTTCTTT. Full variable domain (remainder filled in from reference TRBV28 and TRBJ1-1): DVKVTQSSRYLVKRTGEKVFLECVQDMDHENMFWYRQDPGLGLRLIYFSYDVKMKEKGDIPEGYSVSREKKERFSLILESASTNQTSMYLCASSPDPLGDTEAFFGQGTRLTVV.

There are a few counts of this clone. The V call is TRBV7-2, the J call TRBJ2-7; TRBD1 agrees at 10 bases. Germline CDR1 SGHTA, CDR2 FQGNSA. The CDR3 loop spans 17 amino acids. V gave up 3 bases and J gave up 6 bases; unmatched junction bases: 14. CDR3 region: CASSLPPGQGRLGEQYF. CDR3 nucleotides: TGTGCCAGCAGCTTGCCTCCGGGACAGGGGCGATTAGGCGAGCAGTACTTC.

The J gene is TRBJ2-3, the V gene TRBV7-6, with 14 bases aligning to TRBD2. Germline values: CDR1 SGHVS, CDR2 FNYEAQ. CDR3 size: 18 residues. Losses at the gene ends were 5 bases for V and 4 bases for J; bases not matched to a gene: 11. CDR3 bases: TGTGCCAGCAGCACGACTAGCGGGGGGGCTCTAGATCCAGATACGCAGTATTTT. It encodes CASSTTSGGALDPDTQYF.

The chain is built from TRBV19 and TRBJ2-5, with TRBD2 matching 7 bases. Germline V CDR1 and CDR2: LNHDA, SQIVND (reference sequence). Trimming took 5 bases from V and 3 from J; bases not matched to a gene: 6. The CDR3 is made up of 14 amino acids. In DNA, the CDR3 is TGTGCCAGTAGTGAGTCTAGCGGAAAAGAGACCCAGTACTTC. Translation gives CASSESSGKETQYF. Filled out from reference TRBV19 and TRBJ2-5, the complete variable domain reads DGGITQSPKYLFRKEGQNVTLSCEQNLNHDAMYWYRQDPGQGLRLIYYSQIVNDFQKGDIAEGYSVSREKKESFPLTVTSAQKNPTAFYLCASSESSGKETQYFGPGTRLLVL.

The chain employs TRBV2 and TRBJ1-3; D not resolved. This CDR3 is 13 amino acids long. Trimming shortened V by 7 bases and J by 4 bases, and 11 bases separated the two germline ends. Germline V gene sequence: CDR1 SNHLY, CDR2 FYNNEI. CDR3 DNA sequence: TGTGCCAGCAACTTAATCCCAGGAAACACCATATATTTT. Translation gives CASNLIPGNTIYF.

The chain combines TRBV4-3 with TRBJ2-1; D may be TRBD1 (6 bases). Per germline, CDR1 LGHNA and CDR2 YSLEER. The V gene lost 0 bases and the J gene lost 8 bases, with 17 bases spanning the gap. This CDR3 has 16 residues. The DNA of the CDR3 is TGCGCCAGCAGCCAAGAAACGACAGGTTTACCCCATGAGCAGTTCTTC. As protein: CASSQETTGLPHEQFF.

V gene TRBV2 combines with J gene TRBJ1-2, with D hard to call. CDR1 is SNHLY, CDR2 FYNNEI, per germline. V lost 7 bases to trimming and J lost 2 bases, with 5 bases between them. The CDR3 contains 11 residues. The CDR3 sequence: CASTLNYGYTF. CDR3 DNA sequence: TGTGCCAGCACTTTGAACTATGGCTACACCTTC.

The V gene is TRBV23-1, the J gene TRBJ1-5, with 7 bases lining up with TRBD1. TRBV23-1 is classed as an ORF, of uncertain function. The CDR3 is 15 amino acids. The V segment lost 7 bases and the J segment 4 bases; nucleotides outside the gene matches: 10. Here the CDR3 reads CASTQTGWRNQPQHF. As DNA, the CDR3 is TGCGCCAGCACGCAGACAGGGTGGCGAAATCAGCCCCAGCATTTT.

V gene TRBV23-1 combines with J gene TRBJ2-7; 9 bases match TRBD1. TRBV23-1 is recorded as an ORF, its role being uncertain. J was trimmed by 4 bases and V by 4 bases; bases with no gene match: 14. The length of the CDR3 is 17 residues. The CDR3: CASSLTRDRAITYEQYF. The DNA for the CDR3 is TGCGCCAGCAGTCTTACCCGGGACAGGGCAATTACATACGAGCAGTACTTC.

J is TRBJ1-5 and V is TRBV6-5; D remains ambiguous. Per germline, CDR1 MNHEY and CDR2 SVGAGI. V was pared by 6 bases and J by 5 bases, with 11 bases between. The CDR3 extends over 13 amino acids. CDR3 bases: TGTGCCAGCAGACGAACAGAGCATCAGCCCCAGCATTTT. Translation: CASRRTEHQPQHF.

This clone appeared a single time. The V call is TRBV5-6, the J call TRBJ2-7; 8 bases are shared with TRBD1. Germline V CDR1 and CDR2: SGHDT, YYEEEE. V shed 4 bases, J shed 7 bases, and the junction held 7 bases outside the gene matches. The CDR3 has 13 residues. CDR3 bases: TGTGCCAGCAGCCCTGGGACAGGCGGAGAGCAGTACTTC. This sequence encodes CASSPGTGGEQYF.

The V and J genes are TRBV19 and TRBJ2-1; possible D gene TRBD2, 5 bases. V lost 5 bases, J lost 4 bases, and 18 bases lay in between. Per germline, CDR1 LNHDA and CDR2 SQIVND (reference sequence). The CDR3 is made up of 16 amino acids. The CDR3 spells CASSHAGPLLYNEQFF. CDR3 nucleotide sequence: TGTGCCAGTAGTCACGCGGGCCCTCTTCTTTACAATGAGCAGTTCTTC.

This chain connects TRBV5-1 to TRBJ1-2; 11 bases are a match to TRBD1. The CDR3 has 15 amino acids. V dropped 0 bases and J dropped 6; count of bases not matched to a gene: 4. Germline CDR1 SGHRS, CDR2 YFSETQ. CDR3 residues: CASSLAGQGAHGYTF. The CDR3 coding sequence is TGCGCCAGCAGCTTGGCCGGACAGGGGGCGCATGGCTACACCTTC.

The genes are TRBV3-1 (or the pseudogene TRBV3-2) and TRBJ2-3; TRBD2 aligns across 8 bases. The germline V gene has CDR1 LGHDT and CDR2 YNNKEL (reference sequence). The CDR3 length is 15 residues. V shed 2 bases, J shed 2 bases, and the junction held 3 bases outside the gene matches. This CDR3 reads CASSQFSGTTDTQYF. The CDR3 DNA reads TGTGCCAGCAGCCAATTTAGCGGGACCACAGATACGCAGTATTTT.

The chain carries TRBV28 and TRBJ1-6; TRBD1 aligns across 9 bases. J was trimmed by 0 bases and V by 6 bases; bases with no gene match: 3. The CDR3 is 16 residues long. From germline, CDR1 is MDHEN and CDR2 SYDVKM. This CDR3 reads CASRGQGNSYNSPLHF. CDR3 DNA: TGTGCCAGCAGGGGACAGGGCAACTCCTATAATTCACCCCTCCACTTT.

The rearrangement links TRBV9 to TRBJ2-5; 8 bases line up with TRBD1. The CDR3 totals 16 residues. The V and J ends lost 4 bases and 2 bases, in that order; junction bases with no gene match: 10. Germline loops: CDR1 SGDLS, CDR2 YYNGEE. In DNA, the CDR3 is TGTGCCAGCAGCCAGCGACGCGGGACAGGACAAGAGACCCAGTACTTC. This sequence encodes CASSQRRGTGQETQYF.

The V call is TRBV11-3, the J call TRBJ2-3, with 12 bases aligning to TRBD2. The CDR3 length is 19 residues. V lost 1 base to trimming and J lost 4 bases; unmatched junction nucleotides: 12. Germline loops: CDR1 SGHNT, CDR2 YENEEA. The CDR3 DNA reads TGTGCCAGCAGCTTAGCGTCGCTAGCGGGAGGGCCTATGTCAGATACGCAGTATTTT. The encoded protein is CASSLASLAGGPMSDTQYF.